This TCR beta chain was sequenced for a study of vaccination effects on CD4 cells after COVID-19. Study-wide results and caveats: Sampling in the study covered few convalescent patients and included no early post-infection timepoints. Late post-vaccination, clones induced by infection and those induced by vaccine underwent marked clonal contraction.

On this clone itself: Its antigen remains unknown.

CDR1 and CDR2 (germline): LGHDT, YNNKEL (reference sequence). The CDR3 contains 16 residues. The V gene lost 1 base and the J gene lost 4 bases, with 14 bases spanning the gap. Using immunoSEQ multiplex PCR, the repertoire was profiled, and TCRdb retains in-frame clones only, with some absent. The sample holds about 27,000 clones, 73% seen once. Before sequencing took place, the ViraFEST assay used viral peptide pools to expand antigen-specific CD4+ T cells. On day 10 of culture, CD4+ T cells were separated out. Nucleocapsid antibodies were negative in the vaccine recipients, who had never had SARS-CoV-2 infection. Half-medium exchanges with IL-2 medium took place on days 3 and 7.

The sample in question was CD4+ T cells from PBMCs cultured with HCoV-NL63 spike peptides, obtained before COVID-19 vaccination. This receptor was obtained from a human donor who received a COVID-19 vaccine. The chain recombines TRBV3-1 (or the pseudogene TRBV3-2) with TRBJ1-3; D is perhaps TRBD1 (5 bases). As DNA, the CDR3 is TGTGCCAGCAGCCAAGTAAGCGGGGCGCCGGGAAACACCATATATTTT. It encodes CASSQVSGAPGNTIYF.